The clone carrying this TCR beta chain was picked up many times. The antigen is undetermined. This specimen comes from a study of identical twins. Study outcomes and limitations: Model-predicted out-of-frame TCR alpha sharing fell below observed values in monozygotic twins. Zero-insertion findings could be partly confounded by invariant cells (MAIT and iNKT cells).

TCRdb reprocessed the 5' RACE reads with MiXCR, giving one entry per CDR3 protein. The sample records about 240,000 distinct CDR3 sequences, 12% being singletons. Healthy Caucasian donors formed the entire cohort. V was cut by 6 bases and J by 3 bases, with 17 bases left in between. Germline lookup yields CDR1 MDHEN and CDR2 SYDVKM. The CDR3 extends over 16 amino acids. These data were likewise used in another study, on yellow fever vaccine responses in identical twins.

The source is a woman aged 18-30 years in good health. The specimen was memory (CD45RO+) T cells sorted from blood. The genes are TRBV28 and TRBJ1-4, with a tentative D call TRBD1 (6 bases). Written as DNA, the CDR3 is TGTGCCAGCAGACCCGGTGGACAGTCGTCTAATGAAAAACTGTTTTTT. This sequence encodes CASRPGGQSSNEKLFF.